The 27 T cell receptor beta chains below come from one sample, sequenced in a study of blood T cell repertoires in COVID-19. Here immunoSEQ multiplex PCR was the method, and the copy in TCRdb shows in-frame clones only, minus some. The sample carries 200,000 to 250,000 clones, 82% recorded once. What was sequenced was peripheral blood. Every receptor here comes from a woman older than 75 with acute or convalescent COVID-19.

The chain couples TRBV5-1 to TRBJ1-1, with 12 bases lining up with TRBD1. V lost 4 bases and J lost 5; bases outside the gene matches: 9. From germline, CDR1 is SGHRS and CDR2 YFSETQ. This CDR3 comprises 16 residues. This CDR3 is CASSLGDRGRKTEAFF. The CDR3 bases are TGCGCCAGCAGCCTCGGGGACAGGGGGCGGAAAACTGAAGCTTTCTTT.

V and J are TRBV7-2 and TRBJ1-1; tentative D call: TRBD1 (6 bases). Deletions cut 0 bases from V and 0 bases from J, with 8 bases between. The CDR3 extends over 15 amino acids. Per germline, CDR1 SGHTA and CDR2 FQGNSA. The CDR3, as DNA: TGTGCCAGCAGCTTAGCGGGACACCTGAACACTGAAGCTTTCTTT. This gives the protein CASSLAGHLNTEAFF.

This rearrangement joins TRBV6-4 to TRBJ2-1; 7 nucleotides match TRBD2. Germline loops: CDR1 MRHNA, CDR2 SNTAGT. This CDR3 has 14 amino acids. V shed 2 bases, J shed 4 bases, and the junction held 2 bases outside the gene matches. CDR3 sequence reads: CASSDRGGYNEQFF. The DNA of the CDR3 is TGTGCCAGCAGTGACAGGGGAGGGTACAATGAGCAGTTCTTC.

This clone has more than one count but fewer than ten. This chain joins TRBV3-1 (or the pseudogene TRBV3-2) and TRBJ1-2, with no clear D. The V end was cut by 1 base, the J end by 4 bases, with 7 bases between. Germline V lookup: CDR1 LGHDT, CDR2 YNNKEL (reference sequence). CDR3 length equals 13 residues. CDR3 nucleotides: TGTGCCAGCAGCCAAGTGGTCAGCTATGGCTACACCTTC. It specifies CASSQVVSYGYTF.

CDR3 protein: CASSPPDRLNTEAFF. DNA of the CDR3: TGTGCCAGCAGCCCGCCCGACAGACTGAACACTGAAGCTTTCTTT. The rearrangement joins TRBV13 to TRBJ1-1, with D tentatively TRBD1 (5 bases). V was clipped by 5 bases and J by 0 bases, with 13 bases between them. This CDR3 is built from 15 residues. Germline values: CDR1 PRHDT, CDR2 FYEKMQ (reference sequence).

The V call is TRBV7-9, the J call TRBJ1-6; tentatively, D is TRBD1 (5 bases). V gave up 5 bases and J gave up 7 bases, with 12 bases separating them. CDR1 and CDR2 (germline): SEHNR, FQNEAQ (reference sequence). The CDR3 sequence is 14 residues long. This CDR3 reads CASSQQGGNSPLHF. In nucleotides, the CDR3 is TGTGCCAGCAGCCAGCAGGGCGGCAATTCACCCCTCCACTTT.

J is TRBJ2-1 and V is TRBV2; 8 bases align to TRBD2. The CDR3 contains 13 residues. V shed 9 bases, J shed 3 bases, and the junction held 4 bases outside the gene matches. The germline V gene encodes CDR1 SNHLY and CDR2 FYNNEI. The CDR3 spells CARTSGRYNEQFF. DNA of the CDR3: TGTGCCAGAACTAGCGGACGCTACAATGAGCAGTTCTTC.

A single count supports this clone. The chain joins TRBV6-2 or TRBV6-3 to TRBJ1-1, with 7 positions matching TRBD1. Germline assignment: CDR1 MNHEY and CDR2 SVGEGT. This CDR3 has 17 residues. The V segment lost 5 bases and the J segment 0 bases; nucleotides outside the gene matches: 12. CDR3 sequence: CASSALGSGTVNTEAFF. DNA of the CDR3: TGTGCCAGCAGTGCCTTGGGGAGTGGGACAGTGAACACTGAAGCTTTCTTT.

This chain uses TRBV4-2 with TRBJ2-1, with TRBD2 matching 10 bases. Germline V CDR1 and CDR2: LGHNA, YNFKEQ. The CDR3 is 17 amino acids. V lost 0 bases and J lost 6; bases outside the gene matches: 8. CDR3 sequence (DNA): TGTGCCAGCAGCCAAGATCTGAGCGGGGGGGCGTCCAATGAGCAGTTCTTC. This gives the protein CASSQDLSGGASNEQFF.

The chain uses TRBV6-5 and TRBJ1-2; D may be TRBD1 (6 bases). Trimming cost V 5 bases and J 7 bases, with 14 bases left between them. CDR3 size: 13 residues. Germline CDR1 is MNHEY and CDR2 is SVGAGI. This chain's CDR3 is CASSLQGTSGYTF. CDR3 DNA: TGTGCCAGCAGTCTCCAGGGGACGAGTGGCTACACCTTC.

As concerns this clone: Other DNA variants within this sample encode the same CDR3. The CDR3 is CASRMSGNTEAFF. The CDR3, as DNA: TGTGCCAGCAGGATGTCGGGGAACACTGAAGCTTTCTTT. This chain joins TRBV12-3 or TRBV12-4 and TRBJ1-1; D ambiguous. The CDR3 has 13 residues. The V end was cut by 6 bases, the J end by 1 base, with 9 bases between.

This chain uses TRBV20-1 with TRBJ2-1; D gene ambiguous. The CDR3 totals 11 residues. Germline V gene sequence: CDR1 DFQATT, CDR2 SNEGSKA (reference sequence). The V end was cut by 8 bases, the J end by 7 bases, with 12 bases between. The CDR3 sequence: CSTGLGNEQFF. CDR3 coding DNA: TGCAGTACTGGTCTAGGTAATGAGCAGTTCTTC.

The chain recombines TRBV5-1 with TRBJ2-2; the D is unclear. This CDR3 comprises 16 residues. Germline V gene lookup returns CDR1 SGHRS and CDR2 YFSETQ. V lost 4 bases and J 2 bases, leaving 15 bases between the germline ends. This CDR3 reads CASSELAVANTGELFF. CDR3 DNA: TGCGCCAGCAGCGAACTGGCGGTAGCCAACACCGGGGAGCTGTTTTTT.

The chain uses TRBV27 and TRBJ1-2, with D possibly TRBD1 on 6 matching bases. The CDR3 covers 15 residues. Germline V gives CDR1 MNHEY, CDR2 SMNVEV (reference sequence). V lost 6 bases and J 4 bases, leaving 18 bases between the germline ends. The DNA for the CDR3 is TGTGCCAGCAGCTCCGAAACGGGACACCTCTATGGCTACACCTTC. It translates to CASSSETGHLYGYTF.

The chain recombines TRBV4-2 with TRBJ2-3; 7 bases align to TRBD2. From germline, CDR1 is LGHNA and CDR2 YNFKEQ. This CDR3 contains 18 residues. V gave up 0 bases and J gave up 3 bases; unmatched junction bases: 12. The CDR3 is CASSQEPDSRGLTDTQYF. CDR3 coding DNA: TGTGCCAGCAGCCAAGAACCCGACTCGCGGGGGTTGACAGATACGCAGTATTTT.

The V call is TRBV7-3, the J call TRBJ1-1, with TRBD1 as a possible D gene (6 bases). V was clipped by 2 bases and J by 4 bases, with 14 bases between them. Germline V lookup: CDR1 SGHTA, CDR2 FQGTGA. The CDR3 extends over 15 amino acids. The CDR3 bases are TGTGCCAGCAGCTTAGTCTCGGGGGGCCTCACTGAAGCTTTCTTT. It yields the protein CASSLVSGGLTEAFF. Supplemented by reference TRBV7-3 and TRBJ1-1, the full variable domain reads GAGVSQTPSNKVTEKGKYVELRCDPISGHTALYWYRQSLGQGPEFLIYFQGTGAADDSGLPNDRFFAVRPEGSVSTLKIQRTERGDSAVYLCASSLVSGGLTEAFFGQGTRLTVV.

This clone was detected once. The chain couples TRBV10-3 to TRBJ1-1; D gene unclear. The V end was cut by 6 bases, the J end by 3 bases, with 23 bases between. The CDR3 is 17 residues long. CDR1 is ENHRY, CDR2 SYGVKD, per germline. CDR3 in amino acids: CAIREVRDLGPYTEAFF. DNA for the CDR3: TGTGCCATCAGGGAGGTCCGGGATCTCGGGCCTTACACTGAAGCTTTCTTT.

The CDR3 reads CASSSGTGRETQYF. Here the CDR3 DNA reads TGCGCCAGCAGCTCAGGGACAGGGCGAGAGACCCAGTACTTC. The chain uses TRBV5-1 and TRBJ2-5; 9 positions agree with TRBD1. After removal of 3 bases from V and 4 bases from J, the junction contained 4 bases not matched to a gene. Germline values: CDR1 SGHRS, CDR2 YFSETQ. This CDR3 comprises 14 residues. The full variable domain, its missing parts supplied by reference TRBV5-1 and TRBJ2-5, is KAGVTQTPRYLIKTRGQQVTLSCSPISGHRSVSWYQQTPGQGLQFLFEYFSETQRNKGNFPGRFSGRQFSNSRSEMNVSTLELGDSALYLCASSSGTGRETQYFGPGTRLLVL.

The chain carries TRBV18 and TRBJ1-6; 7 nucleotides match TRBD1. This CDR3 contains 16 residues. The ends lost 5 bases at V and 0 bases at J; junction bases unmatched: 4. The V gene's germline CDR1 is KGHSH and CDR2 LQKENI. CDR3 nucleotide sequence: TGTGCCAGCTCAGGACAGGCAGGCTCCTATAATTCACCCCTCCACTTT. This gives the protein CASSGQAGSYNSPLHF.

The gene calls are TRBV7-9 and TRBJ2-7, with D unresolved. The length of the CDR3 is 11 residues. Germline V gene lookup returns CDR1 SEHNR and CDR2 FQNEAQ (reference sequence). V was cut by 5 bases and J by 2 bases, with 4 bases left in between. This CDR3 is CASSAAYEQYF. In nucleotides, the CDR3 is TGTGCCAGCAGCGCAGCCTACGAGCAGTACTTC.

V is TRBV10-3 and J is TRBJ1-1, with TRBD1 as a possible D gene (6 bases). V was cut by 5 bases and J by 0 bases, with 7 bases left in between. Germline V CDR1 and CDR2: ENHRY, SYGVKD. The CDR3 loop spans 13 amino acids. The CDR3 sequence: CAISTGLNTEAFF. CDR3 nucleotide sequence: TGTGCCATCAGTACAGGGTTGAACACTGAAGCTTTCTTT.

The chain links TRBV5-1 to TRBJ2-1; D perhaps matches TRBD2 (5 bases). Germline-derived CDR1 and CDR2 are SGHRS and YFSETQ. This CDR3 spans 17 amino acids. V was clipped by 0 bases and J by 2 bases, with 15 bases between them. In DNA, the CDR3 is TGCGCCAGCAGCTTGGGGGCCGGGGTAACCCCCTACAATGAGCAGTTCTTC. Protein: CASSLGAGVTPYNEQFF.

The genes are TRBV2 and TRBJ1-2; TRBD1 aligns across 9 bases. CDR3 length equals 15 residues. V was pared by 4 bases and J by 5 bases, with 8 bases of the junction left unmatched. CDR1 is SNHLY, CDR2 FYNNEI, per germline. The CDR3 reads CASSASTGGGYGYTF. In DNA, the CDR3 is TGTGCCAGCAGTGCGTCCACAGGGGGCGGTTATGGCTACACCTTC.

This sequence joins TRBV5-4 and TRBJ2-3; TRBD2 aligns across 10 bases. V gave up 4 bases and J gave up 6 bases; unmatched junction bases: 8. Germline CDR1 reads SGHNT; CDR2 reads YYREEE (reference sequence). CDR3 length: 15 residues. The CDR3 nucleotides read TGTGCCAGCAGCCGAGCGGGAGGGAATCGGGATACGCAGTATTTT. Protein: CASSRAGGNRDTQYF.

V gene TRBV29-1 combines with J gene TRBJ2-1; tentative D call: TRBD1 (6 bases). CDR3 length: 15 residues. Trimming cost V 3 bases and J 0 bases, with 12 bases left between them. Germline V gene sequence: CDR1 SQVTM, CDR2 ANQGSEA. The CDR3 sequence: CSVDHRVNSYNEQFF. The DNA for the CDR3 is TGCAGCGTTGACCACAGGGTAAACTCCTACAATGAGCAGTTCTTC.

This sequence joins TRBV18 and TRBJ2-3; 7 bases align to TRBD2. The CDR3 has 16 amino acids. The germline V gene has CDR1 KGHSH and CDR2 LQKENI. V was clipped by 0 bases and J by 2 bases; unmatched bases: 5. CDR3 DNA: TGTGCCAGCTCACCACCGGCGGGGGTTCTCACAGATACGCAGTATTTT. Its translation is CASSPPAGVLTDTQYF. Variable domain in full (rest from reference TRBV18 and TRBJ2-3): NAGVMQNPRHLVRRRGQEARLRCSPMKGHSHVYWYRQLPEEGLKFMVYLQKENIIDESGMPKERFSAEFPKEGPSILRIQQVVRGDSAAYFCASSPPAGVLTDTQYFGPGTRLTVL.

The count of this clone is one. The J gene is TRBJ1-5, the V gene TRBV7-2; 7 nucleotides align to TRBD1. With 2 bases clipped from V and 0 bases from J, the junction kept 7 bases outside the gene matches. Germline CDR1 SGHTA, CDR2 FQGNSA. This CDR3 spans 17 amino acids. CDR3 residues: CASSLQAGGYSNQPQHF. The CDR3 DNA follows: TGTGCCAGCAGCTTACAGGCAGGGGGTTATAGCAATCAGCCCCAGCATTTT. Together with reference TRBV7-2 and TRBJ1-5, the CDR3 gives the full variable domain: GAGVSQSPSNKVTEKGKDVELRCDPISGHTALYWYRQSLGQGLEFLIYFQGNSAPDKSGLPSDRFSAERTGGSVSTLTIQRTQQEDSAVYLCASSLQAGGYSNQPQHFGDGTRLSIL.